This is a list of T cell receptor beta chains from one sample in a study of blood T cell repertoires in COVID-19. Sequencing used immunoSEQ multiplex PCR; TCRdb keeps in-frame clones, though not all of them. The data show some 330,000 clones, roughly nine tenths seen once. The sample comprised peripheral blood. Source of these receptors: a woman in her 30s with COVID-19, enrolled during active disease. Each CDR3 is given with its conserved first and last residue. Fields, in order: J gene, D gene, V gene, clone size, CDR3 protein. The D gene is left open where the match is weak. Clone size is not always given. Where it is, it says once, few, many or a class for expanded clones.

j_gene: TRBJ2-5
d_gene: -
v_gene: TRBV6-5
abundance: -
CDR3aa: CASTKGGVNQETQYF

j_gene: TRBJ1-4
d_gene: -
v_gene: TRBV5-1
abundance: -
CDR3aa: CASSPRGGEKLFF

j_gene: TRBJ1-2
d_gene: -
v_gene: TRBV2
abundance: -
CDR3aa: CASRSPGDYGYTF

j_gene: TRBJ2-7
d_gene: -
v_gene: TRBV5-1
abundance: -
CDR3aa: CASSLTDGNYEQYF

j_gene: TRBJ2-5
d_gene: TRBD1
v_gene: TRBV12-5
abundance: -
CDR3aa: CASAEQGAGETQYF

j_gene: TRBJ2-7
d_gene: -
v_gene: TRBV29-1
abundance: -
CDR3aa: CSVIRGQHEQYF

j_gene: TRBJ1-2
d_gene: TRBD1
v_gene: TRBV7-6
abundance: -
CDR3aa: CASSLDQGGWDGYTF

j_gene: TRBJ2-3
d_gene: -
v_gene: TRBV11-2
abundance: -
CDR3aa: CASQGDTDTQYF

j_gene: TRBJ1-4
d_gene: -
v_gene: TRBV19
abundance: -
CDR3aa: CASRGGEKLFF

j_gene: TRBJ1-2
d_gene: TRBD1
v_gene: TRBV19
abundance: -
CDR3aa: CASSTPHRGTGDGYTF

j_gene: TRBJ2-2
d_gene: TRBD1
v_gene: TRBV6-5
abundance: -
CDR3aa: CASSRTGPNTGELFF

j_gene: TRBJ1-3
d_gene: -
v_gene: TRBV28
abundance: -
CDR3aa: CASSTPAGNTIYF

j_gene: TRBJ2-5
d_gene: -
v_gene: TRBV10-3
abundance: -
CDR3aa: CAISERGGPQKETQYF

j_gene: TRBJ2-7
d_gene: TRBD2
v_gene: TRBV12-5
abundance: -
CDR3aa: CASGAGLEVYEQYF

j_gene: TRBJ1-4
d_gene: -
v_gene: TRBV2
abundance: few
CDR3aa: CASSSDRTPGEKLFF

j_gene: TRBJ1-2
d_gene: -
v_gene: TRBV28
abundance: few
CDR3aa: CASSLRALLGRTNYGYTF

j_gene: TRBJ2-7
d_gene: TRBD1
v_gene: TRBV5-6
abundance: -
CDR3aa: CASSYRGRNEQYF

j_gene: TRBJ2-3
d_gene: TRBD2
v_gene: TRBV5-4
abundance: -
CDR3aa: CASSLSSGTDTQYF

j_gene: TRBJ1-4
d_gene: TRBD1
v_gene: TRBV2
abundance: -
CDR3aa: CASKKDRRYEKLFF

j_gene: TRBJ2-7
d_gene: TRBD1
v_gene: TRBV7-8
abundance: -
CDR3aa: CASSSSRLPGQGAYEQYF

j_gene: TRBJ1-4
d_gene: -
v_gene: TRBV5-1
abundance: -
CDR3aa: CASSDPTGFNEKLFF

j_gene: TRBJ1-2
d_gene: -
v_gene: TRBV5-6
abundance: -
CDR3aa: CASSLVAQGNYGYTF

j_gene: TRBJ2-1
d_gene: -
v_gene: TRBV28
abundance: -
CDR3aa: CASSFFTYNEQFF

j_gene: TRBJ1-2
d_gene: -
v_gene: TRBV12-3/TRBV12-4
abundance: -
CDR3aa: CASTTANYGYTF

j_gene: TRBJ1-3
d_gene: -
v_gene: TRBV19
abundance: -
CDR3aa: CASRRAGGNTIYF

j_gene: TRBJ2-1
d_gene: -
v_gene: TRBV11-3
abundance: -
CDR3aa: CASSTGGHEQFF

j_gene: TRBJ2-3
d_gene: TRBD2
v_gene: TRBV2
abundance: -
CDR3aa: CATNPSRGAGTDTQYF

j_gene: TRBJ1-4
d_gene: -
v_gene: TRBV29-1
abundance: -
CDR3aa: CSVGGDKWEKLFF

j_gene: TRBJ1-5
d_gene: -
v_gene: TRBV6-2/TRBV6-3
abundance: -
CDR3aa: CASSYSFRGAGQPQHF

j_gene: TRBJ1-1
d_gene: TRBD1
v_gene: TRBV10-3
abundance: -
CDR3aa: CAISRDSENTEAFF

j_gene: TRBJ1-5
d_gene: TRBD1
v_gene: TRBV6-6
abundance: -
CDR3aa: CASSQDRAQPQHF

j_gene: TRBJ1-1
d_gene: -
v_gene: TRBV2
abundance: -
CDR3aa: CASSESVSVPEAFF